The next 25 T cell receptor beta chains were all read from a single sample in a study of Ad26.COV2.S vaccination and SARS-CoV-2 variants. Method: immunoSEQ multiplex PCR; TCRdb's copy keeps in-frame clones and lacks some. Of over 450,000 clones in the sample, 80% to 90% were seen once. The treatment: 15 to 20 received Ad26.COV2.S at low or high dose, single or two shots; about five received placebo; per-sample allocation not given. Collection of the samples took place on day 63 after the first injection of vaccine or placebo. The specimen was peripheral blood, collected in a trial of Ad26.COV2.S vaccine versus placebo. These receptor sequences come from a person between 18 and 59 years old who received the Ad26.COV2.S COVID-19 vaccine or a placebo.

For the CDR3, the DNA is TGTGCCACCAGACGACAGGGGGAGGACACTGAAGCTTTCTTT. Translating gives CATRRQGEDTEAFF. The chain couples TRBV24-1 to TRBJ1-1; 9 nucleotides agree with TRBD1. V was clipped by 7 bases and J by 3 bases; unmatched bases: 5. This CDR3 is 14 amino acids long. The germline CDR1 and CDR2 sequences are KGHDR and SFDVKD.

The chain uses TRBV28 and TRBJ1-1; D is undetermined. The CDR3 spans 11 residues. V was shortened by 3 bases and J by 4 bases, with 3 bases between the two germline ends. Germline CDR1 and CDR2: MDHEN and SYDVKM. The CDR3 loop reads CASSFFTEAFF. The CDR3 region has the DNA TGTGCCAGCAGTTTTTTCACTGAAGCTTTCTTT.

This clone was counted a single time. For the CDR3, the DNA is TGTGCCAGCAGCTACGGCGGGGCAGGCGAGACCCAGTACTTC. Its protein product is CASSYGGAGETQYF. V and J are TRBV7-3 and TRBJ2-5; a weak D match, TRBD2 (6 bases). V was shortened by 4 bases and J by 5 bases, with 14 bases between the two germline ends. The germline gives CDR1 SGHTA, CDR2 FQGTGA. The CDR3 consists of 14 residues.

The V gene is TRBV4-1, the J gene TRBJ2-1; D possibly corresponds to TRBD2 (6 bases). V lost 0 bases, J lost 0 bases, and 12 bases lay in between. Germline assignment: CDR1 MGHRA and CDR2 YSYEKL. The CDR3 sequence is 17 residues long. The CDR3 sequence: CASSQDAAGSSYNEQFF. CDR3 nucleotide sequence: TGCGCCAGCAGCCAAGATGCCGCGGGAAGCTCCTACAATGAGCAGTTCTTC.

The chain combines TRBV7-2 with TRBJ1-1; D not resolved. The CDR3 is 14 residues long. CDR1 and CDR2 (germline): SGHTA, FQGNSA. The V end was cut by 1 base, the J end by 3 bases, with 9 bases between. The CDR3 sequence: CASSLGVGYTEAFF. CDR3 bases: TGTGCCAGCAGCTTAGGGGTTGGGTACACTGAAGCTTTCTTT. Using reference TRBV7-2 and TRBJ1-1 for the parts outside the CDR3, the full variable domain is GAGVSQSPSNKVTEKGKDVELRCDPISGHTALYWYRQSLGQGLEFLIYFQGNSAPDKSGLPSDRFSAERTGGSVSTLTIQRTQQEDSAVYLCASSLGVGYTEAFFGQGTRLTVV.

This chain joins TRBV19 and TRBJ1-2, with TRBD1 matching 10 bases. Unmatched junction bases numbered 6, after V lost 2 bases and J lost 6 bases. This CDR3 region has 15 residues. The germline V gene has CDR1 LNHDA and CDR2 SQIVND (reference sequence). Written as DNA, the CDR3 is TGTGCCAGTAGTATAAATGGACAGGGGGTGAATGGCTACACCTTC. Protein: CASSINGQGVNGYTF. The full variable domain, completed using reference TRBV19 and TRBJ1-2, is DGGITQSPKYLFRKEGQNVTLSCEQNLNHDAMYWYRQDPGQGLRLIYYSQIVNDFQKGDIAEGYSVSREKKESFPLTVTSAQKNPTAFYLCASSINGQGVNGYTFGSGTRLTVV.

The CDR3 coding sequence is TGTGCCAGCAGCTTAGGTCTTCAGTCTCGGCCCCAGCATTTT. This translates into CASSLGLQSRPQHF. The chain has TRBV7-2 and TRBJ1-5, with no clear D. This CDR3 has 14 residues. In germline, CDR1 is SGHTA, CDR2 FQGNSA. Trimming took off 1 base at V and 9 bases at J, with 13 bases between the two ends.

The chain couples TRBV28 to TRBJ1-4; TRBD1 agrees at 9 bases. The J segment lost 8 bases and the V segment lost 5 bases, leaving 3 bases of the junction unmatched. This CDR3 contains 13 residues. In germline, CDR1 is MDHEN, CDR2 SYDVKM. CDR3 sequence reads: CASSDRGEEKLFF. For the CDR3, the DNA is TGTGCCAGCAGTGACAGGGGGGAAGAAAAACTGTTTTTT.

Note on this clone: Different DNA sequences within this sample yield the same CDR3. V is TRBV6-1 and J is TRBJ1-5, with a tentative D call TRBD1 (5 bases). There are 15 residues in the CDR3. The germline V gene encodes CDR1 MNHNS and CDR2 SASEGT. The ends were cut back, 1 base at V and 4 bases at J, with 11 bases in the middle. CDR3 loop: CASSEVGVGNQPQHF. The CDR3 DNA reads TGTGCCAGCAGTGAAGTGGGGGTCGGAAATCAGCCCCAGCATTTT.

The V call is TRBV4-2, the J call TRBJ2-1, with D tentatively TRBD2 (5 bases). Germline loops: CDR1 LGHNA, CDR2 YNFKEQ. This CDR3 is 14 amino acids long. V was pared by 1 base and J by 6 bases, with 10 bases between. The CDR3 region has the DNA TGTGCCAGCAGCCAAGGAGGGCCACCCAATGAGCAGTTCTTC. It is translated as CASSQGGPPNEQFF.

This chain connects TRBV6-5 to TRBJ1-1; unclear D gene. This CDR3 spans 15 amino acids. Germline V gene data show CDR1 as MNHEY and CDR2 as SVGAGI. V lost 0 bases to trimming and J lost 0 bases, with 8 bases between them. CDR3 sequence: CASSYSSNMNTEAFF. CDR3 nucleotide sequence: TGTGCCAGCAGTTACTCTTCAAACATGAACACTGAAGCTTTCTTT.

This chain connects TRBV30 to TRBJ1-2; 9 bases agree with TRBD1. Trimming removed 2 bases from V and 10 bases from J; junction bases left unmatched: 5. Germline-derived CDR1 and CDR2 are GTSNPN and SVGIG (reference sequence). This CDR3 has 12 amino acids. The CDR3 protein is CAWSSRDRVYTF. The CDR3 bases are TGTGCCTGGAGTAGTCGGGACAGGGTCTACACCTTC. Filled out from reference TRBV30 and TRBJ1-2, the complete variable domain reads SQTIHQWPATLVQPVGSPLSLECTVEGTSNPNLYWYRQAAGRGLQLLFYSVGIGQISSEVPQNLSASRPQDRQFILSSKKLLLSDSGFYLCAWSSRDRVYTFGSGTRLTVV.

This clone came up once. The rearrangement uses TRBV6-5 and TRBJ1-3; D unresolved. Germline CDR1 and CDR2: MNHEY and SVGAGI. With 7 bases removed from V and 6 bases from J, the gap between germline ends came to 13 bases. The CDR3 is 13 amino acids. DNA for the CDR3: TGTGCCAGCATTAAGCCGGCAGCAAACACCATATATTTT. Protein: CASIKPAANTIYF.

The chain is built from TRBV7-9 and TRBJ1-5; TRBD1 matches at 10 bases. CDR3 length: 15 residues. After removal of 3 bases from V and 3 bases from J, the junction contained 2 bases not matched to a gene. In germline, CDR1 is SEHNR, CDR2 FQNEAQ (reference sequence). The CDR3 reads CASSFGQGDNQPQHF. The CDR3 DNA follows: TGTGCCAGCAGCTTCGGACAGGGGGACAATCAGCCCCAGCATTTT.

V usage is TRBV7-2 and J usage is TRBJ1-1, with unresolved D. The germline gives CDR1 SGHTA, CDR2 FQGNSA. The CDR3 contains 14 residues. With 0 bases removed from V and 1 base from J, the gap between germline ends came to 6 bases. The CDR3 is CASSLAPGNTEAFF. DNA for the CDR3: TGTGCCAGCAGCTTAGCGCCTGGGAACACTGAAGCTTTCTTT.

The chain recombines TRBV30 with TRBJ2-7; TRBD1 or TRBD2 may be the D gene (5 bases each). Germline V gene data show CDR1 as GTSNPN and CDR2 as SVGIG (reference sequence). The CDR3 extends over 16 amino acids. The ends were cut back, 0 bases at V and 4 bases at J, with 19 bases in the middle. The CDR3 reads CAWSVPGRGSVYEQYF. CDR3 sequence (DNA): TGTGCCTGGAGTGTACCCGGTCGGGGCTCGGTATACGAGCAGTACTTC.

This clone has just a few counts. CDR3 sequence reads: CASSFLGYEQYF. The CDR3 nucleotides read TGCGCCAGCAGCTTTTTGGGGTACGAGCAGTACTTC. The chain has TRBV5-1 and TRBJ2-7; D unresolved. CDR1 is SGHRS, CDR2 YFSETQ, per germline. This CDR3 has 12 residues. Trimming shortened V by 2 bases and J by 4 bases, and 7 bases separated the two germline ends.

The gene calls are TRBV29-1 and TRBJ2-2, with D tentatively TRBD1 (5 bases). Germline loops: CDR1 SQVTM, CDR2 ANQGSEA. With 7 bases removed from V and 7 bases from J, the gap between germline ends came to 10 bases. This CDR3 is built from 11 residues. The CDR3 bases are TGCAGCGGCGTACAGGACGGGGAGCTGTTTTTT. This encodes CSGVQDGELFF.

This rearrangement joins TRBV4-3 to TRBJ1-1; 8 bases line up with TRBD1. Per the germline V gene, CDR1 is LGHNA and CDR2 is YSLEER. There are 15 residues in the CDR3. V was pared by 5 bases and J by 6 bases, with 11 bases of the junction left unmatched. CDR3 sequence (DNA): TGCGCCAGCAGCTTCGCAGGGGGCGCGTTGGCTGAAGCTTTCTTT. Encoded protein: CASSFAGGALAEAFF.

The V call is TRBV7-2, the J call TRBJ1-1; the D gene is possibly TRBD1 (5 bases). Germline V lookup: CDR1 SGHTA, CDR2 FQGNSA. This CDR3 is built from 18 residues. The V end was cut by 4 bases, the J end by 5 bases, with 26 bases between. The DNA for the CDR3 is TGTGCCAGCAGCTCCACCCGTGTTGGGGGTAGTGATCGGACTGAAGCTTTCTTT. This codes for CASSSTRVGGSDRTEAFF.

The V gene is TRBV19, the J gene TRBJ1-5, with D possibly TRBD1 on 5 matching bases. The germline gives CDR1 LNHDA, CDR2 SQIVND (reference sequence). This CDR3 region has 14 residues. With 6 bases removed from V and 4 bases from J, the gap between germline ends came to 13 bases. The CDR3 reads CASRGSGLNQPQHF. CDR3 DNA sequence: TGTGCCAGTAGAGGTTCAGGGTTGAATCAGCCCCAGCATTTT.

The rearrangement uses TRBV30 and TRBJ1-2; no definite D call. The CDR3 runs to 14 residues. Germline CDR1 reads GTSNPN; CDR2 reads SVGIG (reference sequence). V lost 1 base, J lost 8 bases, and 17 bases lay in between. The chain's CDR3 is CAWSEFGTSWGYTF. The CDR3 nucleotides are TGTGCCTGGAGTGAGTTTGGCACTTCTTGGGGCTACACCTTC.

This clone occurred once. Here the CDR3 DNA reads TGTGCCAGCAGTTTCCCCGGGACAGATTCTTACGAGCAGTACTTC. Encoded protein: CASSFPGTDSYEQYF. V gene TRBV28 combines with J gene TRBJ2-7; 7 nucleotides match TRBD1. V lost 3 bases to trimming and J lost 4 bases; unmatched junction nucleotides: 9. The CDR3 consists of 15 residues. Germline V gives CDR1 MDHEN, CDR2 SYDVKM.

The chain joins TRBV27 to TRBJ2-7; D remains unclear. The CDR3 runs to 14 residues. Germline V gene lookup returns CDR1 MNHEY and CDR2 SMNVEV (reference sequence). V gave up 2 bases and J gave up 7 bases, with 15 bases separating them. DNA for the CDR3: TGTGCCAGCAGTTTAAGCCCCGCGGCGCGGGAGCAGTACTTC. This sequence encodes CASSLSPAAREQYF.

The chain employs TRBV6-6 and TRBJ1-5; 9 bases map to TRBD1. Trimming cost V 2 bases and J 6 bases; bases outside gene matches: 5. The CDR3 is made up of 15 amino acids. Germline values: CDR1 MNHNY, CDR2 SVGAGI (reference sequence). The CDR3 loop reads CASSYGDREPQPQHF. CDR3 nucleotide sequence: TGTGCCAGCAGTTACGGGGACAGGGAGCCTCAGCCCCAGCATTTT.